This T cell receptor (beta chain) originates from a study of cytomegalovirus exposure and HLA in healthy donors. Study information: Early released data had around 79 million unique TCRs, all coming from HLA-typed donors.

PCR employed 60 Vbeta and 13 Jbeta primers. This table comes from immunoSEQ multiplex PCR, and its TCRdb copy is limited to in-frame clones, with some not included. The table for this sample gives 95,000 to 150,000 clones. Germline V gene sequence: CDR1 SGHDN, CDR2 FVKESK. V gave up 3 bases and J gave up 1 base; unmatched junction bases: 13. The CDR3 has 19 residues. Study-level results: There was a cluster of highly shared sequence variants that was likely a sequencing artifact. Being productive about 87% or about 30% of the time was typical of most TCR beta V segments in an earlier analysis.

A word on this clone: Antigen unknown.

The TCR comes from a man younger than 30 in good health and CMV-seronegative. V and J are TRBV14 and TRBJ2-4; 9 bases line up with TRBD2. Sequenced input: PBMCs. The CDR3 nucleotides are TGTGCCAGCAGCCATTTAGCGGGAGAAGGGGGTCCTGCCAAAAACATTCAGTACTTC. It specifies CASSHLAGEGGPAKNIQYF.